This T cell receptor delta chain comes out of a study of gamma-delta T cells after stem cell transplantation. A word on this clone: A read error is possible here, since a much larger clone lies one base away.

TCRdb ran CATT on the RT-PCR reads. The table shows about 1,500 delta-chain clones, with about half occurring only once. Per germline, CDR1 TSWWSYY and CDR2 QGS. The V gene end was trimmed by 6 bases and the J gene end by 0 bases; junction bases not matched to a gene: 36. This CDR3 has 25 amino acids. The TCR sequence derives from a human donor. It is not recorded whose cells these are; they may come from a transplant donor. The specimen was gamma-delta T cells. The chain combines TRDV1 with TRDJ1; TRDD3 agrees at 8 bases. In nucleotides, the CDR3 is TGTGCTCTTGGCCTAAGGCCATCCCTAGCTCCCTACTGGGGGGCGAAAACGGTGTACACCGATAAACTCATCTTT. This translates into CALGLRPSLAPYWGAKTVYTDKLIF.